This T cell receptor beta chain stems from a study of blood T cell repertoires in COVID-19. Study overall: Samples came from the United States, Italy and Spain, spanning acute and convalescent COVID-19. PBMCs, B-cell-depleted T cells, or T cells provided the cDNA or gDNA that made up the material.

Trimming stripped 5 bases from V and 1 base from J, with 9 bases between. The CDR3 totals 15 residues. In germline, CDR1 is MDHEN, CDR2 SYDVKM. Original processing notes: The assay estimated nucleated cells by amplifying reference gene primers. Produced via immunoSEQ multiplex PCR; TCRdb's table is partial and in-frame only. Clone size and the V and J calls come from that table; the DNA yielded D and trimming. The sample yields over 200,000 clones, 65% to 90% seen once. The material sequenced was peripheral blood. This clonotype was sampled from a man at least 80 years old with acute or convalescent COVID-19. The rearrangement links TRBV28 to TRBJ2-6, with TRBD1 as a possible D gene (6 bases). For the CDR3, the DNA is TGTGCCAGCAGTCGACAGGATTCTGGGGCCAACGTCCTGACTTTC. Translating gives CASSRQDSGANVLTF.